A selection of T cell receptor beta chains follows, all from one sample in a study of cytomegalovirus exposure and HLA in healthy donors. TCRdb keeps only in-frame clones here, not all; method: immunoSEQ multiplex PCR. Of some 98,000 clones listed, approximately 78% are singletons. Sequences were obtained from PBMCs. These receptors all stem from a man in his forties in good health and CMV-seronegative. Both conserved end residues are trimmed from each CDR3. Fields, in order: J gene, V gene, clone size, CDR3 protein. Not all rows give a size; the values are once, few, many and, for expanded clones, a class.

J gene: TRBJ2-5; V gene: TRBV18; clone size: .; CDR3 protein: ASSLRDQGAQY
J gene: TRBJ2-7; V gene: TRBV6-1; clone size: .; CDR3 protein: ASTQGKGVHEQY
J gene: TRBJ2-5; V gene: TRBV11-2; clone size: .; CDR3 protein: ASSPQGAGLETQY
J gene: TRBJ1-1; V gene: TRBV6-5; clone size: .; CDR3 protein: ASSYPGRGTEAF
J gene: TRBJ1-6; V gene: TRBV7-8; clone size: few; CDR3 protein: ASSLLAGTGSFHSPLH
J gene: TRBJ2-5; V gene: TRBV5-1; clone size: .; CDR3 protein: ASSPGDRQETQY
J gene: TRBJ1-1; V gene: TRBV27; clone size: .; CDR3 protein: ASSLYPGMNTEAF
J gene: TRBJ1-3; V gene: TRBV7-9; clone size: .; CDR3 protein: ASSPGTDGNTIY
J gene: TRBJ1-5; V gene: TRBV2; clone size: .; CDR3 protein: ASSLGGTGGNQPQH
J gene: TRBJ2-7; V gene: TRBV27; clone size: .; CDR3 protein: ASSLFGQTYEQY
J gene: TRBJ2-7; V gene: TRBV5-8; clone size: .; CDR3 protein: ASSLATGYAEYEQY
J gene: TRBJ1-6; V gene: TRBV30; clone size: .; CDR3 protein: AWSPNPHSPLH
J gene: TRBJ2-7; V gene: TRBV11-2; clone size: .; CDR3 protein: ASSLLGAEQY
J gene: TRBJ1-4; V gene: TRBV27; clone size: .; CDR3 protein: ASSLDRVGEKLF
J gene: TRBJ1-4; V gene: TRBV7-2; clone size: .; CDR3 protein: ASSRGNEKLF
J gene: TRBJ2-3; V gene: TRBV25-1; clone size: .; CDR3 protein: ATRDIFGTDTQY
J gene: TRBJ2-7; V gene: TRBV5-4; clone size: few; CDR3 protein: ASSFSTFGTRGSYEQY
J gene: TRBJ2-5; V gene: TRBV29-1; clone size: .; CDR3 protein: SGGTSGGETQY
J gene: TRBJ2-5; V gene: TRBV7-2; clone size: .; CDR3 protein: ASSRSGGQETQY
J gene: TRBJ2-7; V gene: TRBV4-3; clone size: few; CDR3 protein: ASSQLLRGGYEQY
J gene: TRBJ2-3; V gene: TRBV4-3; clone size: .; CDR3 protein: ASSQDGDSGATDTQY
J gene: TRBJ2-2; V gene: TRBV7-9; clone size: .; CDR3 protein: ASSLHPGTDTGELF
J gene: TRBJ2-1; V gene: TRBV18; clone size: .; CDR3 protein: ASSPQGIEQF
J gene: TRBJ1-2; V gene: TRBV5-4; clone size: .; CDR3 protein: ASSVGTAIFYGYT
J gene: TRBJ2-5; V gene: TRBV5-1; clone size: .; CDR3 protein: ASSLEGQQETQY
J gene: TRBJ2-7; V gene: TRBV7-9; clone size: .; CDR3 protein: SSSLVGGGSYEQY
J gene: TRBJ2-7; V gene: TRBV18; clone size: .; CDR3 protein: ASSPGTASYEQY
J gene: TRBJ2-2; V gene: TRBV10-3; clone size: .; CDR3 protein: AISNNRKNTGELF
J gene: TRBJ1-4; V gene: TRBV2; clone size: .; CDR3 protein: ASSIPGTVNEKLF
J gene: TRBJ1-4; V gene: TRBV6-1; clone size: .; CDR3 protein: ASREEEKLF
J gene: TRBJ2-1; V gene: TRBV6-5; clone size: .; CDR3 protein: ASRRGQGPYNEQF
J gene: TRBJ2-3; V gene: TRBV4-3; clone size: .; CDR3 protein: ASSQGIGRVTDTQY
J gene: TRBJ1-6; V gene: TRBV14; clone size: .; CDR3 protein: ASSQNSPLH
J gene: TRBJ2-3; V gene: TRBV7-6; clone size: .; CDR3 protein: ASSLVRGMSTDTQY
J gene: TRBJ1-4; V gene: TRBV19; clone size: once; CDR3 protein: ASSRTGSNEKLF
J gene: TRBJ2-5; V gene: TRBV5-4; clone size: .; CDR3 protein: ASSSVGGGPPETQY
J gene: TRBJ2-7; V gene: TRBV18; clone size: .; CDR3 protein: ASSPTSGGRPYEQY
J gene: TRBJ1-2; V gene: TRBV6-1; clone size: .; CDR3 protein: ASGQERWSGYT
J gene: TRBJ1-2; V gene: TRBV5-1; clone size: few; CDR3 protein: ASSFDGVPDGYT
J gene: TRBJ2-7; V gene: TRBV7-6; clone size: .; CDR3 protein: ASSLRAGDTYEQY
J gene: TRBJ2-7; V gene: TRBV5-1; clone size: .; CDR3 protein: ASSFGTGGYEQY
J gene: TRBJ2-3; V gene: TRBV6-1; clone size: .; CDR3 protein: ASRISGGRTDTQY
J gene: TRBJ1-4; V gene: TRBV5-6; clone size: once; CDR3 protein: ASSTGTGRKLF
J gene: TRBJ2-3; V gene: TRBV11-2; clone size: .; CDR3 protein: ASSLGTGTDTQY
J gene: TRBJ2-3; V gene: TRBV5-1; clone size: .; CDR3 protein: ASSRSGGGTDTQY